The rows below give T cell receptor beta chains drawn from one sample of a study of identical twins. TCRdb analysed the 5' RACE reads with MiXCR anew, one entry per CDR3 protein. The sample includes approximately 670,000 distinct CDR3 sequences, around 6.1% seen only once; the top ten take around 1.9%. The specimen sequenced was naive T cells sorted from blood. These receptors all come from a man aged 18 to 35 in good health. Each CDR3 is given with its conserved first and last residue. Each record gives: clone size, V gene, J gene, D gene, CDR3 DNA, CDR3 protein. The D gene is left open where the match is weak. Only some rows state a clone size, as once, few, many or a class for expanded clones.

NA	TRBV5-6	TRBJ2-1	NA	TGTGCCAGCAGCTTGGTACCAGCGGACAATGAGCAGTTCTTC	CASSLVPADNEQFF
NA	TRBV14	TRBJ2-3	NA	TGTGCCAGCAGCCCTACCGCAGATACGCAGTATTTT	CASSPTADTQYF
NA	TRBV21-1	TRBJ2-6	NA	TGTGCCAGCAGCAAAAGATTTGGTCCCCAAAGCTCTGGGGCCAACGTCCTGACTTTC	CASSKRFGPQSSGANVLTF
NA	TRBV5-1	TRBJ2-1	TRBD2	TGCGCCAGCACCCGAGCGGGAGCCTACAATGAGCAGTTCTTC	CASTRAGAYNEQFF
many	TRBV5-1	TRBJ2-1	NA	TGCGCCAGCAGCTTGCGATCCTCAGCCTATGAGCAGTTCTTC	CASSLRSSAYEQFF
many	TRBV12-3/TRBV12-4	TRBJ2-5	TRBD2	TGTGCCAGCAGTCAGCTAGCGGGAGCCCCGAGAGAGACCCAGTACTTC	CASSQLAGAPRETQYF
few	TRBV19	TRBJ2-5	NA	TGTGCCAGTAGTGGTTTGATAAGGACAGCGCAAGAGACCCAGTACTTC	CASSGLIRTAQETQYF
NA	TRBV2	TRBJ2-7	TRBD2	TGTGCCAGCAGTGAAGGAGCGGGAGGGCGGTCCTACGAGCAGTACTTC	CASSEGAGGRSYEQYF
many	TRBV15	TRBJ2-4	NA	TGTGCCACCAGCAGAGATTTAGCCAAAAACATTCAGTACTTC	CATSRDLAKNIQYF
many	TRBV28	TRBJ2-1	NA	TGTGCCAGCAGTCCCTTGGATATCTCCTACAATGAGCAGTTCTTC	CASSPLDISYNEQFF
many	TRBV10-3	TRBJ1-5	NA	TGTGCCATCAGTGGGGCCGCGGGTAGCAATCAGCCCCAGCATTTT	CAISGAAGSNQPQHF
NA	TRBV12-3/TRBV12-4	TRBJ2-1	TRBD2	TGTGCCAGCAGTTTAGAAATTAGCGGGAGAGTTCTGTTCTTC	CASSLEISGRVLFF
NA	TRBV5-1	TRBJ1-4	TRBD1	TGCGCCAGCAGCTTGAGACAGGGGGCATCCAGGCTGTTTTTT	CASSLRQGASRLFF
many	TRBV20-1	TRBJ1-4	TRBD1	TGCAGTGTCCCGGGACAGGGGTTCGAAAAACTGTTTTTT	CSVPGQGFEKLFF
few	TRBV7-8	TRBJ2-2	TRBD2	TGTGCCAGCAGCCCCCGTAGCGGGAGGGCCCCCGGGGAGCTGTTTTTT	CASSPRSGRAPGELFF
few	TRBV6-1	TRBJ2-3	NA	TGTGCCACCCAGACCCGTGTGGGCGATACGCAGTATTTT	CATQTRVGDTQYF
NA	TRBV12-3/TRBV12-4	TRBJ2-6	NA	TGTGCCAGCAGTTTTGTACGGGATTACCCCTCTGGGGCCAACGTCCTGACTTTC	CASSFVRDYPSGANVLTF
NA	TRBV5-1	TRBJ2-2	NA	TGCGTCAGCAGCTTGGACGGGAACACCGGGGAGCTGTTTTTT	CVSSLDGNTGELFF
many	TRBV12-3/TRBV12-4	TRBJ2-7	NA	TGTGCCAGCAGTTACGACGTTGGTGGAGTAGCCTACTCCTACGAGCAGTACTTC	CASSYDVGGVAYSYEQYF
many	TRBV20-1	TRBJ1-4	NA	TGCAGTGCTAGGGCAGAGCATGGGGAAAAACTGTTTTTT	CSARAEHGEKLFF
many	TRBV7-2	TRBJ2-3	NA	TGTGCCAGCAGCTTCAGAGGCGGGCGGGCAGATACGCAGTATTTT	CASSFRGGRADTQYF
NA	TRBV7-8	TRBJ1-1	NA	TGTGCCAGCAGCCACCGGGCCGGTGAAGCTTTCTTT	CASSHRAGEAFF
NA	TRBV7-9	TRBJ2-6	NA	TGTGCCAGCAGCCAGATTCTCGGGGCCAACGTCCTGACTTTC	CASSQILGANVLTF